This T cell receptor beta chain emerged from a study of cytomegalovirus exposure and HLA in healthy donors. Whole-study results and caveats: A few chains tied to CMV proved CMV antigen-specific in vitro.

Profiling relied on immunoSEQ multiplex PCR, and the TCRdb table lists in-frame clones only, not all of them. Altogether about 130,000 clones are present, 90% to 97% being singletons, with the ten largest covering 1.7%. As concerns this clone: What it binds is unknown.

Trimming took 5 bases from V and 3 from J, leaving 15 bases between them. Looked up from germline, CDR1 is SEHNR and CDR2 is FQNEAQ (reference sequence). This CDR3 region has 15 residues. The rearrangement links TRBV7-9 to TRBJ2-3, with D possibly being TRBD2 (6 bases). The clonotype comes from a man younger than 30 in good health and CMV-seronegative. Specimen: PBMCs. The CDR3 spells CASSLIAAGTDTQYF. CDR3 DNA sequence: TGTGCCAGCAGCCTTATAGCGGCAGGGACAGATACGCAGTATTTT.